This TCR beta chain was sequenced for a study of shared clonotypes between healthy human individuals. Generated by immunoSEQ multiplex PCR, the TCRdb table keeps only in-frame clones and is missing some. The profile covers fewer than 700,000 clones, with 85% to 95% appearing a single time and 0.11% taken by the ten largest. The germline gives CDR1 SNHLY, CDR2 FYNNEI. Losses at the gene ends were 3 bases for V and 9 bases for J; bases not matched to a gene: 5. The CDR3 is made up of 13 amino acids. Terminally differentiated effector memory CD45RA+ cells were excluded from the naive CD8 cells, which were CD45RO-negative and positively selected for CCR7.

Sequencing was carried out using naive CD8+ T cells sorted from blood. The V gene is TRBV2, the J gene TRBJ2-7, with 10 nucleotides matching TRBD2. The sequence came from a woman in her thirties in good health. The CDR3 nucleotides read TGTGCCAGCAGTGAGGGGACTAGCGTACTGCAGTACTTC. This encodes CASSEGTSVLQYF. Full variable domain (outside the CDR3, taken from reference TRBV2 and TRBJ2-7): EPEVTQTPSHQVTQMGQEVILRCVPISNHLYFYWYRQILGQKVEFLVSFYNNEISEKSEIFDDQFSVERPDGSNFTLKIRSTKLEDSAMYFCASSEGTSVLQYFGPGTRLTVT.